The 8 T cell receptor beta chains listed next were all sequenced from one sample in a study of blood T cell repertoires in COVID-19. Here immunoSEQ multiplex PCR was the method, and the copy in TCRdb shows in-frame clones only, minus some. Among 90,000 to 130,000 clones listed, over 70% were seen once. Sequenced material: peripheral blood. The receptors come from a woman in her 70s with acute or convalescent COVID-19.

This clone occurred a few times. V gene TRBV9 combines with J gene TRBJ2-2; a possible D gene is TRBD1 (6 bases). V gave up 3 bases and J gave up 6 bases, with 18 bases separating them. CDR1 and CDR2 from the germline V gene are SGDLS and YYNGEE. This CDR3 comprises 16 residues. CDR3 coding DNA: TGTGCCAGCAGCGCACTTTCCGCTAGGGGGTCCGGGGAGCTGTTTTTT. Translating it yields CASSALSARGSGELFF.

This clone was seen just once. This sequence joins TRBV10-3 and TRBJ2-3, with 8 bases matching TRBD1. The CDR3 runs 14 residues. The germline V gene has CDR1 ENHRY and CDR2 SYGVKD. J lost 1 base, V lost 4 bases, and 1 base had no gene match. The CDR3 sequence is CAISVDRGTDTQYF. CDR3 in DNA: TGTGCCATCAGTGTGGACAGGGGCACAGATACGCAGTATTTT.

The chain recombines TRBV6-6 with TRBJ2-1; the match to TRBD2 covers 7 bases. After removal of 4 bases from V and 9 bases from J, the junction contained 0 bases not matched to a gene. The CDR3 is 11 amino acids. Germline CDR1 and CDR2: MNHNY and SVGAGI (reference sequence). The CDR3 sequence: CASSSGGEQFF. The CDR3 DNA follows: TGTGCCAGCAGTTCGGGGGGTGAGCAGTTCTTC.

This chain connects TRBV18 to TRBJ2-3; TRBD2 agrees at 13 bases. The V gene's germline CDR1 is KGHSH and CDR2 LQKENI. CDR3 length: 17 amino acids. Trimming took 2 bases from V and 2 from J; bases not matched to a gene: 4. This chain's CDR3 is CASSPRTSGSVTDTQYF. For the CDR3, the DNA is TGTGCCAGCTCACCAAGGACTAGCGGGAGTGTCACAGATACGCAGTATTTT.

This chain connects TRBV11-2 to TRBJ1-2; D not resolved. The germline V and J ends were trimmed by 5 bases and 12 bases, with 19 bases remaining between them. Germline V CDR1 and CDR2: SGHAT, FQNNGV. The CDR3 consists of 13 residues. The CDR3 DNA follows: TGTGCCAGCAGCCCGGGGATGGCCTCTGACAACACCTTC. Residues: CASSPGMASDNTF.

The CDR3 region has the DNA TGTGCCAGTAGGGTGGGGACAGGGCTTTCTGGGGCCAACGTCCTGACTTTC. As protein: CASRVGTGLSGANVLTF. The gene calls are TRBV19 and TRBJ2-6; 9 bases match TRBD1. This CDR3 spans 17 amino acids. Germline values: CDR1 LNHDA, CDR2 SQIVND (reference sequence). V was pared by 6 bases and J by 1 base, with 7 bases of the junction left unmatched.

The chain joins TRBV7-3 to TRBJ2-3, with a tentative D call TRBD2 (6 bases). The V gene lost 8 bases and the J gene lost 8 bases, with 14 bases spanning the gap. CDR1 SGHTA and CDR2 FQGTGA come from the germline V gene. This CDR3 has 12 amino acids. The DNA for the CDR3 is TGTGCCAGCGGCCTAGCGTCCGGTACGCAGTATTTT. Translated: CASGLASGTQYF. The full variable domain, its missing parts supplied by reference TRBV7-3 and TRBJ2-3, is GAGVSQTPSNKVTEKGKYVELRCDPISGHTALYWYRQSLGQGPEFLIYFQGTGAADDSGLPNDRFFAVRPEGSVSTLKIQRTERGDSAVYLCASGLASGTQYFGPGTRLTVL.

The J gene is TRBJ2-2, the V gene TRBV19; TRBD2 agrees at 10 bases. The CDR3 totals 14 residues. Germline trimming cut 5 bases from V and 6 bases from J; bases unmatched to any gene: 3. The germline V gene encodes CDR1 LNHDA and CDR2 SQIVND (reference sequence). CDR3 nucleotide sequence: TGTGCCAGTAGTCCCCTAGCGGGAGCCGGGGAGCTGTTTTTT. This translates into CASSPLAGAGELFF.